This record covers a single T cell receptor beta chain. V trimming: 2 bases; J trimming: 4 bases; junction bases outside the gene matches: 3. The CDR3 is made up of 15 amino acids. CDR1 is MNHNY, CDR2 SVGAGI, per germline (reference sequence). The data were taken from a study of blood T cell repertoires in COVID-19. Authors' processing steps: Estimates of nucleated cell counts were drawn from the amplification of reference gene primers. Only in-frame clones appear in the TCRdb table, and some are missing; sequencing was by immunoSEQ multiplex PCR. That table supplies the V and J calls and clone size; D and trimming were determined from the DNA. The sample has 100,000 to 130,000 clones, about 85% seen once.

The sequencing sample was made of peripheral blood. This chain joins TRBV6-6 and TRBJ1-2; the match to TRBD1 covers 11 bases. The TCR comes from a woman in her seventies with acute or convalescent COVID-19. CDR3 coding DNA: TGTGCCAGCAGTTACGGACAGGGGGCTGGCTATGGCTACACCTTC. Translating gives CASSYGQGAGYGYTF.